What follows are 22 T cell receptor beta chains derived from one specimen sequenced in a study of T cells in women clearing cervical HPV infection. The assay was immunoSEQ multiplex PCR, and TCRdb's table has in-frame clones only and misses some. The sample has about 20,000 clones. Input material: blood buffy coat. The receptors derive from a woman between 18 and 69 years old with a cervical HPV16 infection that either progressed to CIN3+ or cleared (not recorded which).

Concerning this clone: The read falls 3 residues short of the CDR3 end, and the missing part is taken from the germline J gene. The chain combines TRBV7-2 with TRBJ2-5; D not certain. V lost 4 bases to trimming and J lost 5 bases, with 11 bases between them. The CDR3 has 13 residues. Germline CDR1 and CDR2: SGHTA and FQGNSA. CDR3 in amino acids: CASSYQRRETQYF. The part of the CDR3 DNA that was read is TGTGCCAGCAGCTACCAAAGGCGGGAGACC.

Remarks on this clone: Sequencing ends 3 residues short of the CDR3 end; the germline J gene provides the rest. V and J are TRBV5-1 and TRBJ1-2, with D maybe TRBD1 (6 bases). This CDR3 comprises 14 residues. Per germline, CDR1 SGHRS and CDR2 YFSETQ. Between the trimmed V and J ends, which lost 3 bases and 6 bases, there was a span of 15 bases. The DNA read from the CDR3 is TGCGCCAGCAGCTACCTGGACAGTCAAAATGGC. Protein: CASSYLDSQNG. The complete CDR3 protein is CASSYLDSQNGYTF.

This clone is called medium-sized based on its frequency. The part of the CDR3 DNA that was read is TGTGCCAGCATGCGGGATAGCAATCAGCCC. Its protein product is CASMRDSNQP. In full, the CDR3 reads CASMRDSNQPQHF. V is TRBV6-2 or TRBV6-3 and J is TRBJ1-5, with D unresolved. The CDR3 end is not reached by the read, which stops 3 residues before it; the germline J gene fills it in. The CDR3 has 13 residues. The germline V and J ends were trimmed by 7 bases and 0 bases, with 7 bases remaining between them. CDR1 is MNHEY, CDR2 SVGEGT, per germline.

Remarks on this clone: The read ends 3 residues before the CDR3 terminus; that terminus is restored from the germline J gene. The chain is built from TRBV6-4 and TRBJ1-5, with 7 bases identical to TRBD1. The CDR3 contains 15 residues. The germline CDR1 and CDR2 sequences are MRHNA and SNTAGT. Trimming removed 5 bases from V and 3 bases from J; junction bases left unmatched: 7. CDR3 protein: CASSTGQAYNQPQHF. The sequenced part of the CDR3 DNA is TGTGCCAGCAGTACCGGACAGGCTTACAATCAGCCC.

On this clone: From the germline J gene comes the end of the CDR3, since the read stops 3 residues before it. The chain couples TRBV2 to TRBJ1-5; TRBD1 is a possible D gene (6 bases). Germline V gene sequence: CDR1 SNHLY, CDR2 FYNNEI. V was clipped by 5 bases and J by 3 bases, with 8 bases between them. The CDR3 consists of 13 residues. The chain's CDR3 is CASSWDNNQPQHF. The covered CDR3 bases are TGTGCCAGCAGTTGGGACAACAATCAGCCC.

Comments on this clone: The read ends 3 residues before the CDR3 terminus; that terminus is restored from the germline J gene. This rearrangement joins TRBV29-1 to TRBJ2-3; D call uncertain. This CDR3 contains 13 residues. Trimming took off 3 bases at V and 1 base at J, with 8 bases between the two ends. Germline V gene lookup returns CDR1 SQVTM and CDR2 ANQGSEA. The chain's CDR3 is CSVDPLGTDTQYF. The DNA read from the CDR3 is TGCAGCGTTGATCCTTTAGGCACAGATACG.

About this clone itself: The read ends 3 residues before the CDR3 terminus; that terminus is restored from the germline J gene. J is TRBJ2-7 and V is TRBV2; D is perhaps TRBD2 (5 bases). The CDR3 sequence is 14 residues long. Germline V gene data show CDR1 as SNHLY and CDR2 as FYNNEI. V was cut by 8 bases and J by 1 base, with 15 bases left in between. Here the CDR3 reads CASRRRAESYEQYF. The CDR3 DNA, read in part, is TGTGCCAGCCGCCGGCGGGCCGAGTCCTACGAG.

As to this clone: The read finishes 3 residues shy of the CDR3 end, and the germline J gene is used to complete it. The V call is TRBV5-1, the J call TRBJ2-3; 15 positions agree with TRBD2. Germline V gene sequence: CDR1 SGHRS, CDR2 YFSETQ. With 3 bases clipped from V and 4 bases from J, the junction kept 9 bases outside the gene matches. The CDR3 extends over 18 amino acids. CDR3 DNA, as far as it was read: TGCGCCAGCAGCTCCGGACTAGCGGGGGGGCCCGGTGCAGATACG. This translates into CASSSGLAGGPGADT. The CDR3, in full, reads CASSSGLAGGPGADTQYF.

On this clone itself: The read ends 3 residues early relative to the CDR3; the germline J gene fills the gap. The chain has TRBV3-1 (or the pseudogene TRBV3-2) and TRBJ2-7; D remains unclear. CDR3 size: 13 residues. The germline V and J ends were trimmed by 0 bases and 6 bases, with 9 bases remaining between them. Per the germline V gene, CDR1 is LGHDT and CDR2 is YNNKEL (reference sequence). The CDR3 here is CASSQDYLGEQYF. The part of the CDR3 DNA that was read is TGTGCCAGCAGCCAAGACTATCTAGGCGAG.

About this clone: The sequence runs out 3 residues before the end of the CDR3; the remainder is reconstructed from the germline J gene. The chain couples TRBV20-1 to TRBJ2-3; 8 bases align to TRBD2. The CDR3 has 16 residues. V shed 2 bases, J shed 2 bases, and the junction held 9 bases outside the gene matches. CDR1 DFQATT and CDR2 SNEGSKA come from the germline V gene (reference sequence). The part of the CDR3 DNA that was read is TGCAGTGCTAGAAAAGAAAGCGGGGGTAACACAGATACG. Amino acid sequence: CSARKESGGNTDT. The whole CDR3 region reads CSARKESGGNTDTQYF.

As for this clone: Read data end 3 residues before the CDR3 end; the end is taken from the germline J gene. The rearrangement joins TRBV19 to TRBJ2-3; TRBD1 agrees at 7 bases. V lost 4 bases to trimming and J lost 0 bases; unmatched junction nucleotides: 7. The CDR3 has 16 residues. Germline V CDR1 and CDR2: LNHDA, SQIVND (reference sequence). CDR3 region: CASSRGPDRSTDTQYF. CDR3 DNA (partial): TGTGCCAGTAGTAGGGGCCCGGACAGGAGCACAGATACG.

Points on this clone: Sequencing ends 3 residues short of the CDR3 end; the germline J gene provides the rest. The chain uses TRBV20-1 and TRBJ1-6; D gene ambiguous. Trimming removed 3 bases from V and 10 bases from J, with 16 bases in between. The CDR3 contains 14 residues. Looked up from germline, CDR1 is DFQATT and CDR2 is SNEGSKA (reference sequence). The part of the CDR3 DNA that was read is TGCAGTGCTAGTTCCGAGGGCGCGGGGTCACCC. This sequence encodes CSASSEGAGSP. The complete CDR3 protein is CSASSEGAGSPLHF.

Worth noting for this clone: The read ends 3 residues before the CDR3 terminus; that terminus is restored from the germline J gene. V gene TRBV5-6 combines with J gene TRBJ2-7; no firm D call. V was clipped by 2 bases and J by 3 bases, with 6 bases between them. Germline V lookup: CDR1 SGHDT, CDR2 YYEEEE. The CDR3 is 12 residues long. The CDR3 sequence: CASSLVSYEQYF. CDR3 DNA, as far as it was read: TGTGCCAGCAGCTTAGTCAGCTACGAG.

Turning to this clone: Read coverage stops 3 residues before the CDR3 terminus; the germline J gene supplies the remainder. The chain has TRBV20-1 and TRBJ2-3, with D maybe TRBD2 (5 bases). V was cut by 5 bases and J by 1 base, with 7 bases left in between. The germline CDR1 and CDR2 sequences are DFQATT and SNEGSKA (reference sequence). The CDR3 runs to 12 residues. CDR3 region: CSAYGGTDTQYF. Incomplete CDR3 DNA: TGCAGTGCTTACGGGGGCACAGATACG.

Regarding this clone: Sequencing ends 3 residues short of the CDR3 end; the germline J gene provides the rest. V and J are TRBV20-1 and TRBJ2-5, with TRBD2 matching 8 bases. V shed 3 bases and J 4 bases; nucleotides not matched to a gene: 10. This CDR3 region has 15 residues. CDR1 DFQATT and CDR2 SNEGSKA come from the germline V gene (reference sequence). Here the CDR3 reads CSASGGAFSGETQYF. The sequenced CDR3 bases are TGCAGTGCTAGCGGGGGGGCCTTTTCGGGAGAGACC.

About this clone: The read ends 3 residues shy of where the CDR3 ends; the end is completed using the germline J gene. The chain joins TRBV2 to TRBJ2-7, with TRBD1 as a possible D gene (5 bases). This CDR3 region has 12 residues. Germline V CDR1 and CDR2: SNHLY, FYNNEI. Trimming shortened V by 6 bases and J by 3 bases, and 9 bases separated the two germline ends. CDR3 DNA (partial): TGTGCCAGCAGCCCACAGGTCTACGAG. Translating it yields CASSPQVYE. The CDR3 reads in full as CASSPQVYEQYF.

This CDR3 reads CASALGGTEAFF. The CDR3 bases that were read are TGTGCCAGCGCTCTGGGGGGCACTGAA. V and J are TRBV6-2 or TRBV6-3 and TRBJ1-1; a possible D gene is TRBD1 (5 bases). The read ends 3 residues before the CDR3 terminus; that terminus is restored from the germline J gene. V lost 8 bases, J lost 4 bases, and 11 bases lay in between. Germline V CDR1 and CDR2: MNHEY, SVGEGT. This CDR3 spans 12 amino acids.

Concerning this clone: The read falls 3 residues short of the CDR3 end, and the missing part is taken from the germline J gene. This sequence joins TRBV12-3 or TRBV12-4 and TRBJ2-7; unclear D gene. The germline V and J ends were trimmed by 3 bases and 4 bases, with 10 bases remaining between them. The CDR3 runs to 13 residues. The CDR3: CASSFSEAYEQYF. CDR3 bases read: TGTGCCAGCAGTTTTTCCGAGGCATACGAG.

For this clone: The missing CDR3 end, 3 residues past where the read stops, is filled in from the germline J gene. This chain connects TRBV14 to TRBJ2-5; 10 bases agree with TRBD2. The V and J ends lost 1 base and 3 bases, in that order; junction bases with no gene match: 5. This CDR3 has 16 amino acids. Per germline, CDR1 SGHDN and CDR2 FVKESK. The CDR3 region is CASSQGLAGGEETQYF. CDR3 DNA, as far as it was read: TGTGCCAGCAGCCAAGGCTTAGCGGGGGGCGAAGAGACC.

Concerning this clone: Read data end 3 residues before the CDR3 end; the end is taken from the germline J gene. This rearrangement joins TRBV6-4 to TRBJ1-1; no clear D. Germline V gene data show CDR1 as MRHNA and CDR2 as SNTAGT. This CDR3 has 14 residues. Partial CDR3 DNA: TGTGCCAGCAGGAAAGAGGGCGCCGCGGGCGAA. This gives the protein CASRKEGAAGE. The entire CDR3 sequence reads CASRKEGAAGEAFF.

According to its frequency, this clone is large. The observed sequence ends 3 residues before the CDR3 terminus, with the missing tail filled in from the germline J gene. The rearrangement links TRBV5-1 to TRBJ1-4; 8 positions agree with TRBD1. Germline V lookup: CDR1 SGHRS, CDR2 YFSETQ. The J segment lost 0 bases and the V segment lost 3 bases, leaving 7 bases of the junction unmatched. The CDR3 runs to 17 residues. Partial CDR3 DNA: TGCGCCAGCAGCTCATCGGCAGGGGGCACAACTAATGAAAAA. This codes for CASSSSAGGTTNEK. The entire CDR3 is CASSSSAGGTTNEKLFF.

Regarding this clone: The CDR3 is cut off 3 residues early in the read; its end comes from the germline J gene. The rearrangement links TRBV29-1 to TRBJ1-3; D unresolved. The CDR3 has 13 amino acids. From germline, CDR1 is SQVTM and CDR2 ANQGSEA. The V end was cut by 5 bases, the J end by 7 bases, with 15 bases between. The covered CDR3 bases are TGCAGCGTTCGACCCTCCCAAGCGAACACC. Protein sequence: CSVRPSQANT. The whole CDR3 reads CSVRPSQANTIYF.